These 3 T cell receptor beta chains came from one sample sequenced in a study of blood T cell repertoires in COVID-19. The protocol was immunoSEQ multiplex PCR, while the TCRdb copy is restricted to in-frame clones and leaves out a portion. The repertoire holds roughly 81,000 clones, around 81% seen once, with more than 2% in the top ten. Material: peripheral blood. The receptors shown here come from a woman aged 70-85 years with acute or convalescent COVID-19.

The rearrangement links TRBV6-5 to TRBJ1-2; 7 bases agree with TRBD1. The CDR3 covers 13 residues. The V segment lost 6 bases and the J segment 3 bases; nucleotides outside the gene matches: 4. Germline loops: CDR1 MNHEY, CDR2 SVGAGI. The CDR3 is CASRADRHYGYTF. In DNA form, the CDR3 reads TGTGCCAGCAGGGCGGACAGGCACTATGGCTACACCTTC.

This chain connects TRBV5-5 to TRBJ2-2, with unresolved D. Germline loops: CDR1 SGHKS, CDR2 YYEKEE (reference sequence). The CDR3 consists of 12 residues. V was trimmed by 2 bases and J by 5 bases, leaving 4 bases between them. CDR3 protein: CASSFSTGELFF. The CDR3 DNA sequence: TGTGCCAGCAGCTTTAGTACCGGGGAGCTGTTTTTT.

The table lists this clone with a count of one. The V call is TRBV12-3 or TRBV12-4, the J call TRBJ2-5; D is possibly TRBD1 (6 bases). CDR3 length: 13 amino acids. Trimming left V 8 bases short and J 0 bases short, with 10 bases between. CDR3 bases: TGTGCCAGCCTCGGGACAAACCAAGAGACCCAGTACTTC. Encoded protein: CASLGTNQETQYF.